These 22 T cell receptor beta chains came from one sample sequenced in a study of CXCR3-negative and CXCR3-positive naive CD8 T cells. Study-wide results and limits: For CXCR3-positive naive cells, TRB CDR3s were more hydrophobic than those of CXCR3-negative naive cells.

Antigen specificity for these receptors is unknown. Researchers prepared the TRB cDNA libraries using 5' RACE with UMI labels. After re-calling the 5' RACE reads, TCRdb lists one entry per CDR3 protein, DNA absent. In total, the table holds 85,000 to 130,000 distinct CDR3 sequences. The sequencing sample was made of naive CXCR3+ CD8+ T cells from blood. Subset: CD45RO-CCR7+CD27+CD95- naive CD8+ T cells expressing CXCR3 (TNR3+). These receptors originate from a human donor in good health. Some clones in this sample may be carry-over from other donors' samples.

The CDR3 loop reads CASRPLGPTYEQYF. This rearrangement joins TRBV9 to TRBJ2-7; absent DNA, TCRdb's TRBD1 call cannot be checked. This CDR3 is 14 amino acids long. CDR1 is SGDLS, CDR2 YYNGEE, per germline. Drawing the rest from reference TRBV9 and TRBJ2-7, the complete variable domain is DSGVTQTPKHLITATGQRVTLRCSPRSGDLSVYWYQQSLDQGLQFLIQYYNGEERAKGNILERFSAQQFPDLHSELNLSSLELGDSALYFCASRPLGPTYEQYFGPGTRLTVT.

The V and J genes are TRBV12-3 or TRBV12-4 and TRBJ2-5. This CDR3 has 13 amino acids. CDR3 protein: CASSLVFKGAQYF.

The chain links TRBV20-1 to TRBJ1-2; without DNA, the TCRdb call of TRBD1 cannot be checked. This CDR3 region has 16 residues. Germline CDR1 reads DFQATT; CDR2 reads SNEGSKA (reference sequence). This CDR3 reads CSALWDSPKENYGYTF.

This chain's CDR3 is CASSYGQTDTQYF. The gene calls are TRBV11-2 and TRBJ2-3; TCRdb designates TRBD1, a call that cannot be tested without DNA. The CDR3 length is 13 residues. CDR1 is SGHAT and CDR2 is FQNNGV in the germline V gene. The variable domain in full, completed from reference TRBV11-2 and TRBJ2-3, reads EAGVAQSPRYKIIEKRQSVAFWCNPISGHATLYWYQQILGQGPKLLIQFQNNGVVDDSQLPKDRFSAERLKGVDSTLKIQPAKLEDSAVYLCASSYGQTDTQYFGPGTRLTVL.

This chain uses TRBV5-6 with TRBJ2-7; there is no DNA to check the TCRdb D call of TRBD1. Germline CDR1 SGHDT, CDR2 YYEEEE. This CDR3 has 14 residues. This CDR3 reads CASSLVGGGMEQYF.

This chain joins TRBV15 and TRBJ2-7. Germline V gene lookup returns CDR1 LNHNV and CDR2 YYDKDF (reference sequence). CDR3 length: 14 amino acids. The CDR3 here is CATSRRESLIEQYF.

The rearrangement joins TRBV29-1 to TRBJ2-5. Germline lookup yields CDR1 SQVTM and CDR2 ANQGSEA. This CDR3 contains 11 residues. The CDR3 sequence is CSVERHETQYF.

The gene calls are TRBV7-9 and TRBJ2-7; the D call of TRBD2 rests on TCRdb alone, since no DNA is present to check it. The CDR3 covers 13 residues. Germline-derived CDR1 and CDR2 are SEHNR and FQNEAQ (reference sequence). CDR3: CASSPPVGYEQYF.

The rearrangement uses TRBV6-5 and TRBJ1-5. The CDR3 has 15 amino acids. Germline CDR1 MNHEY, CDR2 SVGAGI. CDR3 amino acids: CASSYNLGSNQPQHF.

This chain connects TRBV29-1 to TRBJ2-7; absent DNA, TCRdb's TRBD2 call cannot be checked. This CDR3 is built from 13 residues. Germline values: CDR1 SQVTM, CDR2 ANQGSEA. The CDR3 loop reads CSAEGLAEGEQYF.

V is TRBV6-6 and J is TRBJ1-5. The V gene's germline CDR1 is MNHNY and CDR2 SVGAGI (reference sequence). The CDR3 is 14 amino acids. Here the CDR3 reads CASSYGVGNQPQHF.

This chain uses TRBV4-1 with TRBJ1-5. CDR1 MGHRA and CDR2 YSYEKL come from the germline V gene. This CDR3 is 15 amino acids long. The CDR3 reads CASSQGRLGNQPQHF.

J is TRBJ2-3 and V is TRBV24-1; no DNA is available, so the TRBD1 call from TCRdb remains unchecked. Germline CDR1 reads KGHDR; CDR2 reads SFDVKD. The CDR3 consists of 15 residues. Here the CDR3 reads CATSDSAGQGDTQYF.

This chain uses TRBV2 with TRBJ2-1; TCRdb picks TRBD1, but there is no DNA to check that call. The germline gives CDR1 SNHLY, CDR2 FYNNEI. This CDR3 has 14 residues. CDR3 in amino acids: CATQGAGVYNEQFF.

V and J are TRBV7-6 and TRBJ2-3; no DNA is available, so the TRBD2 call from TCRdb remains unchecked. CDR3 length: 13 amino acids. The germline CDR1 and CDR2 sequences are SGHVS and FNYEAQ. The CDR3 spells CASSSGGPDTQYF.

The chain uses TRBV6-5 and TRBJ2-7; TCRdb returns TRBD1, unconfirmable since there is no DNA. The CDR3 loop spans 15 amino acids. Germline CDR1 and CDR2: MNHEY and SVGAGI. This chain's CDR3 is CASSYSGTGPYEQYF.

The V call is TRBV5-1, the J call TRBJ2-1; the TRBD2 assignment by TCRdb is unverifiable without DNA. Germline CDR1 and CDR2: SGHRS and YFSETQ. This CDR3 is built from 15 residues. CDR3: CASSSPAGVFNEQFF. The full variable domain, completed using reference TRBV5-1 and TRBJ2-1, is KAGVTQTPRYLIKTRGQQVTLSCSPISGHRSVSWYQQTPGQGLQFLFEYFSETQRNKGNFPGRFSGRQFSNSRSEMNVSTLELGDSALYLCASSSPAGVFNEQFFGPGTRLTVL.

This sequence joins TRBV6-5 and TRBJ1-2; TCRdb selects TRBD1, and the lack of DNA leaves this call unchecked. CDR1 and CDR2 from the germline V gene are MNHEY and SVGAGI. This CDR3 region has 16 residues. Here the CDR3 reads CASSYGTGDSSYGYTF.

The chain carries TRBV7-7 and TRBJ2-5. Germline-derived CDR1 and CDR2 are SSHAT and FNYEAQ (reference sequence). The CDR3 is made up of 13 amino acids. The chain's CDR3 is CASSSSSEETQYF.

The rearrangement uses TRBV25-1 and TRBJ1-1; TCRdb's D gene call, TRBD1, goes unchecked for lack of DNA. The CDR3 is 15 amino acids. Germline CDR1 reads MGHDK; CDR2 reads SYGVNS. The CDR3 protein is CASSDPLEGDTEAFF. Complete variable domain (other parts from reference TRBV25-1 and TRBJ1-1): EADIYQTPRYLVIGTGKKITLECSQTMGHDKMYWYQQDPGMELHLIHYSYGVNSTEKGDLSSESTVSRIRTEHFPLTLESARPSHTSQYLCASSDPLEGDTEAFFGQGTRLTVV.

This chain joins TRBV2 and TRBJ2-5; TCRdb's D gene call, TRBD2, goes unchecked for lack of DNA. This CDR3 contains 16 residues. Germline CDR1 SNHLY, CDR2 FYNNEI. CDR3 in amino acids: CASSEGVAGNQETQYF.

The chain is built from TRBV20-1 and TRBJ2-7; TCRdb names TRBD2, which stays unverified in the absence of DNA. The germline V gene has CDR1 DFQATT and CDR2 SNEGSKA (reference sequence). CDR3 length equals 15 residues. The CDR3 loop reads CSATTSGGQLYEQYF.